This record covers a single T cell receptor beta chain. The sample belongs to a study of blood T cell repertoires in COVID-19. In the study overall: PBMCs, B-cell-depleted T cells, or T cells provided the cDNA or gDNA that made up the material.

V was cut by 1 base and J by 8 bases, with 8 bases left in between. The CDR3 runs 12 residues. In germline, CDR1 is MNHEY, CDR2 SVGAGI. Some clones are missing from TCRdb's copy, which holds only in-frame ones; the method was immunoSEQ multiplex PCR. In the table there are fewer than 350,000 clones, 70% to 90% of which are singletons. The chain has TRBV6-5 and TRBJ1-2; D is perhaps TRBD1 (6 bases). Input material: peripheral blood. This receptor was taken from a man younger than 30 with active or convalescent COVID-19. The CDR3 DNA follows: TGTGCCAGCAGTTACTGGGGGGGCGGCTACACCTTC. This gives the protein CASSYWGGGYTF.